Following are 3 T cell receptor beta chains from one sample sequenced in a study of T cells in Graves' hyperthyroidism and ophthalmopathy. TCR beta CDR3 region amplification was performed from RNA transcripts. A first-round RT-PCR of the TCR CDR3 used the HTBI primer set. TCRdb re-called the multiplex PCR reads through MiXCR, storing one row per CDR3 protein. This sample has approximately 430,000 distinct CDR3 sequences; 15% to 18% occur once, and the top ten carry approximately 7.5%. Sequencing was done on a sample of blood. These receptors all come from a woman aged 18-29 years with Graves' hyperthyroidism.

This clonotype was detected ten times or more. V gene TRBV7-2 combines with J gene TRBJ1-5; D not resolved. There are 16 residues in the CDR3. Trimming stripped 0 bases from V and 3 bases from J, with 12 bases between. CDR1 and CDR2 (germline): SGHTA, FQGNSA. The DNA of the CDR3 is TGTGCCAGCAGCTTAGCCCCCGGGCCGAACAATCAGCCCCAGCATTTT. This translates into CASSLAPGPNNQPQHF.

The sample holds many counts of this clonotype. The V and J genes are TRBV7-2 and TRBJ2-2; 13 nucleotides match TRBD2. Germline CDR1 is SGHTA and CDR2 is FQGNSA. V shed 4 bases, J shed 7 bases, and the junction held 6 bases outside the gene matches. The CDR3 is 16 residues long. CDR3 amino acids: CASSSLAGGPGGELFF. CDR3 nucleotides: TGTGCCAGCAGCTCACTAGCGGGGGGGCCGGGCGGGGAGCTGTTTTTT. The whole variable domain, filled in from reference TRBV7-2 and TRBJ2-2, reads GAGVSQSPSNKVTEKGKDVELRCDPISGHTALYWYRQSLGQGLEFLIYFQGNSAPDKSGLPSDRFSAERTGGSVSTLTIQRTQQEDSAVYLCASSSLAGGPGGELFFGEGSRLTVL.

The chain employs TRBV20-1 and TRBJ2-6, with D hard to call. The CDR3 spans 15 residues. Trimming shortened V by 6 bases and J by 0 bases, and 12 bases separated the two germline ends. The germline V gene has CDR1 DFQATT and CDR2 SNEGSKA (reference sequence). The CDR3, as DNA: TGCAGTGCCCTAAGAATCTCCTCTGGGGCCAACGTCCTGACTTTC. Amino acid sequence: CSALRISSGANVLTF.